This TCR beta chain emerged from a study of a mutant IDH1 vaccine in newly diagnosed glioma. Overall study context: Most had both radiotherapy and temozolomide beforehand; others had only one.

Trimming removed 6 bases from V and 4 bases from J, with 21 bases in between. CDR1 and CDR2 from the germline V gene are LNHDA and SQIVND (reference sequence). CDR3 length equals 16 residues. Points on this clone: The antigen is not known.

Time point here: week 35, safety follow-up. In the vaccine, a single dose held 300 ug of the mutant IDH1 20-mer peptide, along with topical imiquimod. The data were produced by immunoSEQ multiplex PCR, yet TCRdb's version contains in-frame clones alone and is incomplete. The data hold around 54,000 clones, with less than 90% observed a single time. V gene TRBV19 combines with J gene TRBJ2-5, with D possibly matching TRBD2 (5 bases). Sequenced here: PBMCs, sampled from a glioma patient whose treatment included an IDH1 peptide vaccine. The receptor's source is a man in his forties with glioma. The CDR3 coding sequence is TGTGCCAGTAGCCAAACACTCTTGAGGGCGGCAGAGACCCAGTACTTC. Its translation is CASSQTLLRAAETQYF.